The 11 T cell receptor beta chains listed next were all sequenced from one sample in a study of blood T cells in healthy people across ages. It was with a sample-barcoded 5' primer and a J-beta primer mix that a second PCR of roughly 7 to 12 cycles was run. TCRdb called the 5' RACE reads again in MiXCR, with one record for every CDR3 protein. In the table there are 660,000 or so distinct CDR3 sequences, roughly three fifths of which are singletons. The sequenced material came from blood. The receptors originated from a man in his fifties or sixties in good health.

The chain couples TRBV7-9 to TRBJ2-3; tentative D call: TRBD2 (5 bases). Germline V gives CDR1 SEHNR, CDR2 FQNEAQ (reference sequence). The V end was cut by 3 bases, the J end by 0 bases, with 10 bases between. The CDR3 runs to 15 residues. CDR3 sequence: CASSLNGESTDTQYF. In DNA form, the CDR3 reads TGTGCCAGCAGCTTGAACGGGGAAAGCACAGATACGCAGTATTTT.

The rearrangement links TRBV6-8 to TRBJ1-5, with D maybe TRBD1 (5 bases). This CDR3 has 17 amino acids. Germline assignment: CDR1 MNHGY and CDR2 SAAAGT. Between the trimmed V and J ends, which lost 5 bases and 0 bases, there was a span of 17 bases. The DNA for the CDR3 is TGTGCCAGCAGTCAGCAGGGAAGGACCTATAGCAATCAGCCCCAGCATTTT. Amino acids: CASSQQGRTYSNQPQHF.

The chain employs TRBV21-1 and TRBJ2-7; TRBD1, as called in the table, went unchecked against the DNA. TRBV21-1 is a pseudogene segment. The CDR3 sequence is 16 residues long. The CDR3 here is CASSFRDRDNTYEQYF. The CDR3 DNA follows: TGTGCCAGCAGCTTTCGGGACAGGGACAATACCTACGAGCAGTACTTC.

CDR3 nucleotides: TGTGCCATCAGTGGGACTAGCGGGAGCTCCTACAATGAGCAGTTCTTC. Protein sequence: CAISGTSGSSYNEQFF. The chain has TRBV10-3 and TRBJ2-1; 13 bases agree with TRBD2. J lost 0 bases, V lost 4 bases, and 0 bases had no gene match. This CDR3 spans 16 amino acids. Per germline, CDR1 ENHRY and CDR2 SYGVKD.

The V gene is TRBV7-9, the J gene TRBJ1-2; D call uncertain. CDR3 length: 13 residues. The V gene lost 2 bases and the J gene lost 4 bases, with 8 bases spanning the gap. From germline, CDR1 is SEHNR and CDR2 FQNEAQ (reference sequence). CDR3 loop: CASSLNSLYGYTF. The CDR3 DNA reads TGTGCCAGCAGCTTAAACAGCCTCTATGGCTACACCTTC.

J is TRBJ2-4 and V is TRBV4-1, with 7 bases lining up with TRBD1. Germline V gene data show CDR1 as MGHRA and CDR2 as YSYEKL. V gave up 7 bases and J gave up 1 base; unmatched junction bases: 16. The CDR3 extends over 18 amino acids. CDR3 in amino acids: CASTGGFRQGTAKNIQYF. Written as DNA, the CDR3 is TGCGCCAGCACTGGGGGCTTTAGACAGGGAACCGCCAAAAACATTCAGTACTTC.

The chain links TRBV20-1 to TRBJ2-7; 11 bases match TRBD2. This CDR3 is built from 14 residues. The ends lost 4 bases at V and 2 bases at J; junction bases unmatched: 4. CDR1 is DFQATT and CDR2 is SNEGSKA in the germline V gene (reference sequence). Here the CDR3 DNA reads TGCAGTGCTAATAGCGGGGGGGCTCCCTACGAGCAGTACTTC. Its translation: CSANSGGAPYEQYF.

Comment on this clonotype: An end of the junction differs from the germline gene, which may be a read error. The J gene is TRBJ2-4, the V gene TRBV19, with D unresolved. The CDR3 contains 15 residues. Germline loops: CDR1 LNHDA, CDR2 SQIVND (reference sequence). The CDR3 nucleotides are TGTGCCAGTAGTATTATCGGAGAAGCCGAAAACATTCAGTACTTC. It specifies CASSIIGEAENIQYF.

The V and J genes are TRBV6-5 and TRBJ2-3, with 10 bases lining up with TRBD2. This CDR3 spans 15 amino acids. Germline CDR1 is MNHEY and CDR2 is SVGAGI. V trimming: 5 bases; J trimming: 4 bases; junction bases outside the gene matches: 6. CDR3 bases: TGTGCCAGCAGTAAAGCGGGGGGGCGTTCAGATACGCAGTATTTT. It yields the protein CASSKAGGRSDTQYF.

The chain links TRBV7-2 to TRBJ2-5; possible D gene TRBD2, 6 bases. The germline V gene encodes CDR1 SGHTA and CDR2 FQGNSA. The CDR3 loop spans 13 amino acids. V was clipped by 5 bases and J by 9 bases, with 16 bases between them. The CDR3 coding sequence is TGTGCCAGCAGCCGGGGACTCATGATGGCCCAGTACTTC. Amino acids: CASSRGLMMAQYF.

The J gene is TRBJ2-3, the V gene TRBV4-1; D is possibly TRBD2 (5 bases). CDR1 is MGHRA, CDR2 YSYEKL, per germline. The CDR3 is 16 residues long. Trimming pared 0 bases from V and 2 bases from J, leaving 12 bases between. Here the CDR3 reads CASSQEPLRVTDTQYF. CDR3 DNA sequence: TGCGCCAGCAGCCAAGAGCCTCTGAGGGTCACAGATACGCAGTATTTT.